Each of the 24 T cell receptor beta chains below was sequenced from the same sample in a study of T cell responses to AZD1222 COVID-19 vaccine (dated by TCRdb to the early 2020s). Library creation used the immunoSEQ multiplex PCR assay. TCRdb took over this immuneACCESS table, retaining in-frame rearrangements with V and J assigned. Such tables are incomplete; in checked studies, under half of the missing clones stem from an unresolved V gene, and the remainder is unexplained. In all, the sample holds 79,000 or so clones, and 60% to 85% of those were seen once. The ten top clones hold 25% to 30% of the sample. The sample's time point label is to be understood as: about 28 days (+/-7) after the second vaccine dose. Explained via the paper, the treatment or condition label denotes: meningococcal conjugate vaccine given as trial control. The sample here was peripheral blood, taken 28 days after the second dose of the MenACWY control vaccine. The source is an adult who received the MenACWY meningococcal vaccine as a control.

This clone has just one count. This chain uses TRBV28 with TRBJ2-7; 7 nucleotides match TRBD2. CDR1 MDHEN and CDR2 SYDVKM come from the germline V gene. CDR3 length: 16 amino acids. V lost 6 bases, J lost 0 bases, and 11 bases stayed unmatched. Here the CDR3 reads CASSSPSGKSSYEQYF. The CDR3 DNA is TGTGCCAGCAGCTCCCCGAGCGGGAAAAGCTCCTACGAGCAGTACTTC. The whole variable domain, remainder taken from reference TRBV28 and TRBJ2-7, is DVKVTQSSRYLVKRTGEKVFLECVQDMDHENMFWYRQDPGLGLRLIYFSYDVKMKEKGDIPEGYSVSREKKERFSLILESASTNQTSMYLCASSSPSGKSSYEQYFGPGTRLTVT.

The chain joins TRBV5-1 to TRBJ2-2, with 13 bases lining up with TRBD2. Germline lookup yields CDR1 SGHRS and CDR2 YFSETQ. J gave up 6 bases and V 4 bases, and 3 bases lay outside the gene matches. The length of the CDR3 is 15 residues. The CDR3 here is CASSLLAGGSGELFF. In DNA, the CDR3 is TGCGCCAGCAGCCTACTAGCGGGAGGGTCCGGGGAGCTGTTTTTT. Full variable domain (outside the CDR3, taken from reference TRBV5-1 and TRBJ2-2): KAGVTQTPRYLIKTRGQQVTLSCSPISGHRSVSWYQQTPGQGLQFLFEYFSETQRNKGNFPGRFSGRQFSNSRSEMNVSTLELGDSALYLCASSLLAGGSGELFFGEGSRLTVL.

The chain links TRBV3-1 (or the pseudogene TRBV3-2) to TRBJ1-5; D remains unclear. V gave up 2 bases and J gave up 5 bases, with 7 bases separating them. The CDR3 sequence is 13 residues long. Germline values: CDR1 LGHDT, CDR2 YNNKEL (reference sequence). CDR3 residues: CASSQSRDQPQHF. In DNA form, the CDR3 reads TGTGCCAGCAGCCAATCCCGGGATCAGCCCCAGCATTTT.

The chain is built from TRBV10-1 and TRBJ1-3, with D maybe TRBD1 (5 bases). This CDR3 has 14 residues. Germline V gene sequence: CDR1 WNHNN, CDR2 SYGVQD (reference sequence). The V gene lost 6 bases and the J gene lost 1 base, with 10 bases spanning the gap. CDR3 bases: TGCGCCAGCAGCGCGGGGACTTCTGGAAACACCATATATTTT. Amino acids: CASSAGTSGNTIYF.

This chain joins TRBV5-6 and TRBJ1-1; the D gene is possibly TRBD1 (5 bases). Germline V lookup: CDR1 SGHDT, CDR2 YYEEEE. CDR3 length equals 13 residues. The V end lost 5 bases, the J end lost 3 bases, and 11 bases lay between the germline ends. This CDR3 is CASSPGLDTEAFF. CDR3 nucleotides: TGTGCCAGCAGTCCAGGGCTGGACACTGAAGCTTTCTTT.

J is TRBJ2-1 and V is TRBV9; D ambiguous. CDR3 length equals 14 residues. Trimming shortened V by 0 bases and J by 6 bases, and 10 bases separated the two germline ends. In germline, CDR1 is SGDLS, CDR2 YYNGEE. The CDR3 loop reads CASSVDEGRNEQFF. CDR3 nucleotide sequence: TGTGCCAGCAGCGTAGATGAAGGGCGCAATGAGCAGTTCTTC.

The chain employs TRBV5-1 and TRBJ2-1; 10 bases match TRBD2. V shed 0 bases and J 4 bases; nucleotides not matched to a gene: 4. Germline V gene sequence: CDR1 SGHRS, CDR2 YFSETQ. The CDR3 spans 16 residues. CDR3 amino acids: CASSLAEREGYNEQFF. As DNA, the CDR3 is TGCGCCAGCAGCTTGGCCGAGCGGGAGGGTTACAATGAGCAGTTCTTC.

A single count supports this clone. This chain connects TRBV7-9 to TRBJ1-2; D is unresolved. The germline V gene encodes CDR1 SEHNR and CDR2 FQNEAQ (reference sequence). This CDR3 comprises 12 residues. Trimming stripped 3 bases from V and 8 bases from J, with 10 bases between. In nucleotides, the CDR3 is TGTGCCAGCAGCTTTAATCGTCGGGGCTACACCTTC. Translating gives CASSFNRRGYTF. Drawing the rest from reference TRBV7-9 and TRBJ1-2, the complete variable domain is DTGVSQNPRHKITKRGQNVTFRCDPISEHNRLYWYRQTLGQGPEFLTYFQNEAQLEKSRLLSDRFSAERPKGSFSTLEIQRTEQGDSAMYLCASSFNRRGYTFGSGTRLTVV.

The chain has TRBV29-1 and TRBJ1-1; D is unclear. With 1 base removed from V and 1 base from J, the gap between germline ends came to 7 bases. The CDR3 length is 13 residues. Germline CDR1 SQVTM, CDR2 ANQGSEA. CDR3 nucleotide sequence: TGCAGCGTTGAAGGGGCGGGGAACACTGAAGCTTTCTTT. Translating it yields CSVEGAGNTEAFF.

The chain is built from TRBV5-1 and TRBJ2-5; weak D call: TRBD1 (5 bases). This CDR3 has 14 residues. V was clipped by 4 bases and J by 2 bases, with 12 bases between them. CDR1 SGHRS and CDR2 YFSETQ come from the germline V gene. This chain's CDR3 is CASSPGAEQETQYF. The CDR3 nucleotides are TGCGCCAGCAGCCCTGGGGCGGAGCAAGAGACCCAGTACTTC.

The J gene is TRBJ1-6, the V gene TRBV5-6; D is possibly TRBD1 (6 bases). The V and J ends lost 0 bases and 6 bases respectively, with 10 bases between them. Germline V gives CDR1 SGHDT, CDR2 YYEEEE. CDR3 size: 15 residues. As DNA, the CDR3 is TGTGCCAGCAGCTTGGCCAGGGGAAGTAATTCACCCCTCCACTTT. This codes for CASSLARGSNSPLHF.

V usage is TRBV4-3 and J usage is TRBJ1-2; no clear D. This CDR3 has 14 residues. Germline V gene data show CDR1 as LGHNA and CDR2 as YSLEER. V lost 1 base and J lost 2, with 8 bases in between. The CDR3 region has the DNA TGCGCCAGCAGCCAAGTAATAACGAACTATGGCTACACCTTC. Protein product: CASSQVITNYGYTF.

The CDR3 region is CASSLQGSIDEQFF. The CDR3 region has the DNA TGTGCCAGCAGCTTACAGGGGTCGATCGATGAGCAGTTCTTC. This sequence joins TRBV11-2 and TRBJ2-1, with D tentatively TRBD1 (6 bases). The CDR3 is 14 residues long. Trimming pared 2 bases from V and 8 bases from J, leaving 13 bases between. In germline, CDR1 is SGHAT, CDR2 FQNNGV. The full variable domain, its missing parts supplied by reference TRBV11-2 and TRBJ2-1, is EAGVAQSPRYKIIEKRQSVAFWCNPISGHATLYWYQQILGQGPKLLIQFQNNGVVDDSQLPKDRFSAERLKGVDSTLKIQPAKLEDSAVYLCASSLQGSIDEQFFGPGTRLTVL.

The chain combines TRBV7-8 with TRBJ1-4, with 8 bases fitting TRBD1. Germline trimming cut 5 bases from V and 3 bases from J; bases unmatched to any gene: 5. CDR1 is SGHVS, CDR2 FQNEAQ, per germline. This CDR3 is built from 15 residues. The CDR3 region is CASSPGGLANEKLFF. As DNA, the CDR3 is TGTGCCAGCAGCCCAGGGGGCCTTGCTAATGAAAAACTGTTTTTT. Full variable domain (missing parts from reference TRBV7-8 and TRBJ1-4): GAGVSQSPRYKVAKRGQDVALRCDPISGHVSLFWYQQALGQGPEFLTYFQNEAQLDKSGLPSDRFFAERPEGSVSTLKIQRTQQEDSAVYLCASSPGGLANEKLFFGSGTQLSVL.

The V call is TRBV27, the J call TRBJ1-6; 7 bases map to TRBD1. Losses at the gene ends were 4 bases for V and 4 bases for J; bases not matched to a gene: 4. CDR3 length: 15 amino acids. Germline V gene lookup returns CDR1 MNHEY and CDR2 SMNVEV (reference sequence). CDR3 nucleotides: TGTGCCAGCAGTTCGCAACAGGGGTATAATTCACCCCTCCACTTT. Encoded protein: CASSSQQGYNSPLHF.

Judged by abundance, this clone is medium-sized. CDR3 in amino acids: CASSRGGGDEDEQFF. The CDR3 nucleotides read TGCGCCAGCAGCCGCGGGGGTGGGGACGAGGATGAGCAGTTCTTC. The chain couples TRBV4-1 to TRBJ2-1; 7 nucleotides align to TRBD2. The trim removed 4 bases at V and 8 bases at J, leaving 11 bases unmatched. The V gene's germline CDR1 is MGHRA and CDR2 YSYEKL. CDR3 length equals 15 residues.

This chain joins TRBV5-4 and TRBJ1-2; D is unresolved. This CDR3 is built from 14 residues. V was shortened by 3 bases and J by 4 bases, with 13 bases between the two germline ends. Germline V gives CDR1 SGHNT, CDR2 YYREEE (reference sequence). CDR3 region: CASSSNSGVYGYTF. The CDR3 nucleotides read TGTGCCAGCAGCTCTAATTCCGGGGTCTATGGCTACACCTTC.

The chain carries TRBV6-5 and TRBJ2-1; D tentatively fits TRBD1 or TRBD2 (5 bases each). Germline CDR1 is MNHEY and CDR2 is SVGAGI. V lost 6 bases and J 8 bases, leaving 17 bases between the germline ends. The CDR3 covers 14 residues. The CDR3 DNA reads as TGTGCCAGCAGGGTTATGAGTTGGGACGATGAGCAGTTCTTC. It encodes CASRVMSWDDEQFF.

V usage is TRBV5-1 and J usage is TRBJ2-5; TRBD1 might be the D (6 bases). V was shortened by 1 base and J by 8 bases, with 9 bases between the two germline ends. The CDR3 runs 12 residues. In germline, CDR1 is SGHRS, CDR2 YFSETQ. In DNA form, the CDR3 reads TGCGCCAGCAGCTTGAACAGGGTAACCCAGTACTTC. Its translation is CASSLNRVTQYF.

The chain combines TRBV5-1 with TRBJ1-2; D is possibly TRBD1 (5 bases). Germline CDR1 and CDR2: SGHRS and YFSETQ. The CDR3 runs to 13 residues. The germline V and J ends were trimmed by 3 bases and 7 bases, with 13 bases remaining between them. In DNA form, the CDR3 reads TGCGCCAGCAGCTCCCGGGACTTTAGTGGCTACACCTTC. This gives the protein CASSSRDFSGYTF.

The V call is TRBV5-4, the J call TRBJ1-2; 9 bases agree with TRBD1. This CDR3 is 16 amino acids long. Germline V gives CDR1 SGHNT, CDR2 YYREEE (reference sequence). Losses at the gene ends were 3 bases for V and 6 bases for J; bases not matched to a gene: 12. Here the CDR3 reads CASSSVPGQGRNGYTF. Here the CDR3 DNA reads TGTGCCAGCAGCTCAGTCCCGGGACAGGGAAGGAATGGCTACACCTTC.

The V gene is TRBV20-1, the J gene TRBJ1-1, with D possibly being TRBD1 (6 bases). Germline lookup yields CDR1 DFQATT and CDR2 SNEGSKA (reference sequence). The CDR3 runs to 13 residues. The V end was cut by 3 bases, the J end by 4 bases, with 12 bases between. The CDR3 loop reads CSASGGRFTEAFF. The CDR3 region has the DNA TGCAGTGCTAGTGGGGGGCGCTTCACTGAAGCTTTCTTT.

The V call is TRBV2, the J call TRBJ1-1; D is uncertain. V was trimmed by 5 bases and J by 5 bases, leaving 15 bases between them. The germline CDR1 and CDR2 sequences are SNHLY and FYNNEI. This CDR3 region has 14 residues. CDR3 in amino acids: CASSPPSSDTEAFF. The CDR3, as DNA: TGTGCCAGCAGTCCCCCCAGCTCGGATACTGAAGCTTTCTTT.

In its sample, this clone was seen once. The J gene is TRBJ2-1, the V gene TRBV19, with 9 bases lining up with TRBD2. V was clipped by 8 bases and J by 9 bases; unmatched bases: 2. Germline CDR1 and CDR2: LNHDA and SQIVND (reference sequence). The CDR3 runs to 11 residues. CDR3 region: CASAGGTEQFF. In nucleotides, the CDR3 is TGTGCCAGTGCGGGGGGGACTGAGCAGTTCTTC.